This entry lists 17 T cell receptor beta chains sequenced from one sample in a study of patients and donors after allogeneic stem cell transplantation. TCRdb re-derived calls from the RT-PCR reads in MiXCR, one entry per CDR3 protein. Seen here are 800,000 to 1,000,000 distinct CDR3 sequences, approximately 19% observed once, and the top ten hold approximately 5.9%. Input material: blood, either unsorted or a sorted T cell fraction (not recorded which). The receptors originated from a human donor who was either an allogeneic HSCT recipient or a stem cell or donor lymphocyte infusion donor (not recorded which). It is not recorded whose cells these are; they may come from a transplant donor.

This clonotype was counted many times. The CDR3 DNA follows: TGTGCCAGCAGTTGGGGAGCTGAAGCTTTCTTT. It yields the protein CASSWGAEAFF. The gene calls are TRBV12-3 or TRBV12-4 and TRBJ1-1; D ambiguous. The V end was cut by 4 bases, the J end by 6 bases, with 6 bases between. CDR3 length: 11 amino acids.

This sequence joins TRBV19 and TRBJ2-1; a weak D match, TRBD2 (6 bases). Trimming took 0 bases from V and 8 from J, leaving 17 bases between them. The V gene's germline CDR1 is LNHDA and CDR2 SQIVND (reference sequence). This CDR3 contains 16 residues. CDR3 loop: CASSIEAAGGAYEQFF. The DNA for the CDR3 is TGTGCCAGTAGTATAGAAGCAGCGGGTGGTGCCTATGAGCAGTTCTTC.

This clonotype was recorded a few times. DNA of the CDR3: TGCAGTGCTAGATCGAGGACAGGGAGGGGATTCGAGCAGTACTTC. Translated: CSARSRTGRGFEQYF. V is TRBV20-1 and J is TRBJ2-7; D perhaps matches TRBD1 (8 bases). CDR3 length equals 15 residues. V dropped 2 bases and J dropped 6 bases, with 20 bases sitting between them. Germline assignment: CDR1 DFQATT and CDR2 SNEGSKA (reference sequence).

This clonotype was seen more than once but under ten times. The chain is built from TRBV5-1 and TRBJ2-3; TRBD2 agrees at 7 bases. The junction had 17 bases not matched to a gene; V was cut back by 0 bases and J by 4 bases. The CDR3 totals 19 residues. CDR1 SGHRS and CDR2 YFSETQ come from the germline V gene. As DNA, the CDR3 is TGCGCCAGCAGCTTGGCCGTTTTTGCTTCCGGGGGGAGACCAGATACGCAGTATTTT. Residues: CASSLAVFASGGRPDTQYF.

There are a few counts of this clonotype. The V gene is TRBV29-1, the J gene TRBJ2-3; D gene unclear. The CDR3 is 12 amino acids. V gave up 5 bases and J gave up 1 base, with 7 bases separating them. Germline values: CDR1 SQVTM, CDR2 ANQGSEA. CDR3 coding DNA: TGCAGCGTTCTGGCCCGCACAGATACGCAGTATTTT. Protein: CSVLARTDTQYF.

This clonotype was recorded a few times. The chain recombines TRBV12-3 or TRBV12-4 with TRBJ2-2; a possible D gene is TRBD1 (7 bases). V was cut by 4 bases and J by 4 bases, with 13 bases left in between. The CDR3 has 15 residues. DNA of the CDR3: TGTGCCAGCAGTTGGGGGGACAGACGCACCGGGGAGCTGTTTTTT. As protein: CASSWGDRRTGELFF.

This clonotype was picked up a small number of times. V usage is TRBV5-1 and J usage is TRBJ2-1, with D possibly matching TRBD1 (6 bases). This CDR3 region has 13 residues. Trimming pared 3 bases from V and 6 bases from J, leaving 10 bases between. Germline loops: CDR1 SGHRS, CDR2 YFSETQ. The CDR3 DNA reads as TGCGCCAGCAGCTGGGGGCTGGGCAATGAGCAGTTCTTC. Its translation is CASSWGLGNEQFF.

The chain recombines TRBV11-1 with TRBJ1-2, with D possibly being TRBD1 (5 bases). CDR1 and CDR2 from the germline V gene are SGHAT and FQDESV (reference sequence). CDR3 length equals 15 residues. V lost 5 bases and J 4 bases, leaving 17 bases between the germline ends. CDR3 protein: CASSDAVGASYGYTF. As DNA, the CDR3 is TGTGCCAGCAGCGACGCAGTTGGGGCAAGCTATGGCTACACCTTC.

This clonotype has just a few counts. The V gene is TRBV12-3 or TRBV12-4, the J gene TRBJ1-6, with no clear D. Trimming left V 7 bases short and J 0 bases short, with 10 bases between. The CDR3 covers 15 residues. The CDR3, as DNA: TGTGCCAGCACCGTAGGGAGCTCCTATAATTCACCCCTCCACTTT. Protein: CASTVGSSYNSPLHF.

V and J are TRBV12-3 or TRBV12-4 and TRBJ2-1; the match to TRBD2 covers 13 bases. The trim removed 4 bases at V and 4 bases at J, leaving 4 bases unmatched. The CDR3 is made up of 16 amino acids. The CDR3 loop reads CASSWRLAGGYNEQFF. For the CDR3, the DNA is TGTGCCAGCAGTTGGAGACTAGCGGGAGGTTACAATGAGCAGTTCTTC.

Many counts were recorded for this clonotype. This sequence joins TRBV10-3 and TRBJ2-3; possibly TRBD1 for D (5 bases). Germline lookup yields CDR1 ENHRY and CDR2 SYGVKD. The V end lost 3 bases, the J end lost 5 bases, and 9 bases lay between the germline ends. This CDR3 is 13 amino acids long. The CDR3 bases are TGTGCCATCAGTGATATTAGGGGAGATACGCAGTATTTT. As protein: CAISDIRGDTQYF.

This sequence joins TRBV15 and TRBJ1-4; 8 bases align to TRBD1. The CDR3 totals 17 residues. The V segment lost 3 bases and the J segment 5 bases; nucleotides outside the gene matches: 11. CDR1 is LNHNV, CDR2 YYDKDF, per germline (reference sequence). The CDR3 region is CATSSRAGRTGNEKLFF. The CDR3 DNA reads as TGTGCCACCAGCAGTCGAGCCGGACGGACAGGGAATGAAAAACTGTTTTTT.

This clonotype has more than one count but fewer than ten. A junction boundary mismatches the germline segment, possibly from a read error. This sequence joins TRBV12-3 or TRBV12-4 and TRBJ2-3; 7 bases align to TRBD1. The CDR3 has 13 amino acids. For the CDR3, the DNA is TGTGTCAGCAGGACAGGAGGCACAGATACGCAGTATTTT. It yields the protein CVSRTGGTDTQYF.

This clonotype came up a few times. J is TRBJ2-1 and V is TRBV6-2 or TRBV6-3; D possibly uses TRBD1 or TRBD2 (7 bases each). The CDR3 length is 16 residues. Trimming left V 4 bases short and J 6 bases short, with 19 bases between. CDR1 and CDR2 from the germline V gene are MNHEY and SVGEGT. The CDR3 sequence: CASSWEGAFSINEQFF. The CDR3 DNA is TGTGCCAGCAGTTGGGAGGGGGCCTTTTCCATCAATGAGCAGTTCTTC.

This clonotype occurred a few times. The V and J genes are TRBV5-1 and TRBJ2-2; no definite D call. The V gene lost 1 base and the J gene lost 6 bases, with 7 bases spanning the gap. CDR3 length equals 13 residues. Looked up from germline, CDR1 is SGHRS and CDR2 is YFSETQ. The CDR3 DNA reads TGCGCCAGCAGCTTGACCGTTTCCGGGGAGCTGTTTTTT. Translation gives CASSLTVSGELFF.

This clonotype was observed many times. The genes are TRBV5-1 and TRBJ2-3; possible D gene TRBD1, 5 bases. The CDR3 has 14 residues. V was trimmed by 2 bases and J by 2 bases, leaving 9 bases between them. Germline V gene data show CDR1 as SGHRS and CDR2 as YFSETQ. The CDR3 sequence: CASSLQDITDTQYF. The CDR3 DNA sequence: TGCGCCAGCAGCTTACAGGACATCACAGATACGCAGTATTTT.

This chain connects TRBV7-3 to TRBJ2-3, with 8 bases aligning to TRBD2. With V trimmed by 1 base and J by 0 bases, 3 bases remained unmatched. Germline values: CDR1 SGHTA, CDR2 FQGTGA. The CDR3 sequence is 16 residues long. CDR3 coding DNA: TGTGCCAGCAGCTTAAAGGGCGGGAGGAGCACAGATACGCAGTATTTT. It specifies CASSLKGGRSTDTQYF.